The clone carrying this T cell receptor beta chain was detected once. The sample is drawn from a study of CD8 T cells in Susac syndrome. Random hexamers were used to reverse transcribe an amount of about 0.45 to 1 ug RNA. In TCRdb, the immunoSEQ multiplex PCR reads were re-called with MiXCR into one record per CDR3 protein. This table has about 400,000 distinct CDR3 sequences, 75% to 90% appearing once. The source is a human donor with multiple sclerosis. The sequencing sample was made of CD8+ T cells from PBMCs.

CDR3 region: CASSPGIGGRDTQYF. The DNA for the CDR3 is TGTGCCAGCAGTCCGGGAATCGGGGGTAGAGATACGCAGTATTTT. The V call is TRBV28, the J call TRBJ2-3, with D possibly TRBD2 on 6 matching bases. The CDR3 runs 15 residues. From germline, CDR1 is MDHEN and CDR2 SYDVKM. V gave up 5 bases and J gave up 5 bases, with 17 bases separating them.